What follows are 11 T cell receptor beta chains derived from one specimen sequenced in a study of T-cell memory formation after mild COVID-19. Each CDR3 protein is one row after TCRdb ran MiXCR on the 5' RACE reads. Among more than 150,000 distinct CDR3 sequences listed, 20% to 25% were seen once. The sample taken for sequencing was PBMCs or a T cell subset sorted from them (not recorded which). All receptors derive from an adult woman who had mild COVID-19 (a few samples of this study predate the infection). Cell type and time point are not known.

The chain uses TRBV7-9 and TRBJ2-7; a weak D match, TRBD2 (5 bases). Germline V gene data show CDR1 as SEHNR and CDR2 as FQNEAQ (reference sequence). This CDR3 region has 15 residues. Trimming took off 3 bases at V and 0 bases at J, with 12 bases between the two ends. The CDR3 nucleotides read TGTGCCAGCAGCTTGAATGGGGAGAGCTCCTACGAGCAGTACTTC. This gives the protein CASSLNGESSYEQYF.

The chain combines TRBV7-9 with TRBJ2-2; D uncertain. V was pared by 5 bases and J by 6 bases, with 16 bases between. Germline V lookup: CDR1 SEHNR, CDR2 FQNEAQ (reference sequence). This CDR3 is 15 amino acids long. For the CDR3, the DNA is TGTGCCAGCAGCATCCTACCCGGGCCAGCCGGGGAGCTGTTTTTT. Its protein is CASSILPGPAGELFF.

This rearrangement joins TRBV6-2 or TRBV6-3 to TRBJ2-2; D not certain. Germline V lookup: CDR1 MNHEY, CDR2 SVGEGT. The V end lost 3 bases, the J end lost 2 bases, and 1 base lay between the germline ends. This CDR3 has 12 amino acids. The CDR3 DNA reads as TGTGCCAGCAGTTATAACACCGGGGAGCTGTTTTTT. This gives the protein CASSYNTGELFF.

CDR3 nucleotide sequence: TGCGCCAGCAGTCAATCGCAGGGGGGACAGAAATACGAGCAGTACTTC. Its translation is CASSQSQGGQKYEQYF. The rearrangement links TRBV23-1 to TRBJ2-7, with D perhaps TRBD1 (7 bases). TRBV23-1 is reported as an ORF; its role is uncertain. Between the trimmed V and J ends, which lost 0 bases and 4 bases, there was a span of 16 bases. The CDR3 runs 16 residues.

This clonotype was picked up a small number of times. For the CDR3, the DNA is TGTGCCAGCAGCTTAAATCGAGTCACGCCCAACCCGAAAGAGACCCAGTACTTC. Translated, it gives CASSLNRVTPNPKETQYF. The J gene is TRBJ2-5, the V gene TRBV7-9; no firm D call. This CDR3 region has 18 residues. V lost 2 bases and J 3 bases, leaving 22 bases between the germline ends. CDR1 and CDR2 from the germline V gene are SEHNR and FQNEAQ (reference sequence).

V is TRBV7-9 and J is TRBJ2-3; D is tentatively TRBD1 or TRBD2 (5 bases each). This CDR3 comprises 13 residues. Trimming took 5 bases from V and 6 from J, leaving 12 bases between them. CDR1 is SEHNR, CDR2 FQNEAQ, per germline (reference sequence). The CDR3 sequence is CASSPGTPDTQYF. CDR3 DNA: TGTGCCAGCAGCCCTGGGACCCCGGATACGCAGTATTTT.

There are a few counts of this clonotype. The chain links TRBV30 to TRBJ2-3; TRBD2 is a possible D gene (6 bases). The CDR3 runs 15 residues. Germline V CDR1 and CDR2: GTSNPN, SVGIG (reference sequence). The V end was cut by 2 bases, the J end by 1 base, with 13 bases between. The CDR3 region has the DNA TGTGCCTGGAGTTTGGGCGCGGGGCGCACAGATACGCAGTATTTT. It specifies CAWSLGAGRTDTQYF. Full variable domain (rest looked up from reference TRBV30 and TRBJ2-3): SQTIHQWPATLVQPVGSPLSLECTVEGTSNPNLYWYRQAAGRGLQLLFYSVGIGQISSEVPQNLSASRPQDRQFILSSKKLLLSDSGFYLCAWSLGAGRTDTQYFGPGTRLTVL.

This clonotype has just a few counts. The CDR3 nucleotides are TGTGCCTGGGCCGATTCTAATGAAAAACTGTTTTTT. Protein product: CAWADSNEKLFF. V is TRBV30 and J is TRBJ1-4, with D uncertain. CDR3 length: 12 amino acids. Germline V gives CDR1 GTSNPN, CDR2 SVGIG (reference sequence). V lost 5 bases to trimming and J lost 3 bases, with 7 bases between them.

This clonotype was counted between two and nine times. J is TRBJ1-2 and V is TRBV4-3, with a possible D match to TRBD1 (5 bases). CDR1 and CDR2 (germline): LGHNA, YSLEER. The CDR3 runs 14 residues. With 0 bases removed from V and 8 bases from J, the gap between germline ends came to 13 bases. The CDR3 reads CASSQEKRGEGYTF. The DNA of the CDR3 is TGCGCCAGCAGCCAAGAGAAAAGGGGAGAAGGCTACACCTTC.

The rearrangement links TRBV15 to TRBJ2-7; 10 nucleotides match TRBD2. Trimming took 3 bases from V and 0 from J; bases not matched to a gene: 8. The CDR3 has 17 amino acids. Germline V gene sequence: CDR1 LNHNV, CDR2 YYDKDF (reference sequence). CDR3 region: CATSRRLAGASSYEQYF. The CDR3 DNA reads as TGTGCCACCAGCAGGCGTCTAGCGGGAGCCAGCTCCTACGAGCAGTACTTC.

This clonotype was observed a handful of times. The rearrangement joins TRBV9 to TRBJ2-3; 7 bases map to TRBD1. The germline gives CDR1 SGDLS, CDR2 YYNGEE. Trimming cost V 3 bases and J 11 bases; bases outside gene matches: 3. CDR3 length equals 11 residues. CDR3: CASSATGRQYF. Written as DNA, the CDR3 is TGTGCCAGCAGCGCGACAGGGAGGCAGTATTTT.